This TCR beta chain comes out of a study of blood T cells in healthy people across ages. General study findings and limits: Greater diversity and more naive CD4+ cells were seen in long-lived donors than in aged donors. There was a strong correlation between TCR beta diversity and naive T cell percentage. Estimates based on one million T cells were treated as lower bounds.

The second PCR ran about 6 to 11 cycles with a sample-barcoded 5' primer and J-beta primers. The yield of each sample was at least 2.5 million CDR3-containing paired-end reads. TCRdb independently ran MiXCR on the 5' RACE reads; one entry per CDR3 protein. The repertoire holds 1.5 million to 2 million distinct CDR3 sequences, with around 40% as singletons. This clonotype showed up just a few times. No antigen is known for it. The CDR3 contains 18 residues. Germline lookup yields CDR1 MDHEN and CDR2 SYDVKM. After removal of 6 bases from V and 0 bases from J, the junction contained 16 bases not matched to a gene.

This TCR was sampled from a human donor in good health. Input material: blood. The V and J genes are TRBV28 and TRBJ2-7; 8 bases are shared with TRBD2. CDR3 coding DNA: TGTGCCAGCAGGAGCGGAGGGGCTAGCGGGCGACTCTCCTACGAGCAGTACTTC. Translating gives CASRSGGASGRLSYEQYF.